One sample yielded the 7 T cell receptor beta chains listed below, sequenced in a study of identical twins (dated by TCRdb to the mid-2010s). Library preparation employed 5' RACE. The sample was run on an Illumina HiSeq 2000. In TCRdb, the public reads were trimmed at Q25 with fastp and aligned with MiXCR, with productive beta chains retained. Every distinct CDR3 protein forms one entry, paired with its most common genes and DNA. Across this sample there are around 670,000 distinct CDR3 sequences, with around 5.7% seen only once. 1.5% to 2% of the sample is in the top ten clones. The source material was naive T cells sorted from blood. What this sample's cell subset or site label stands for: cells isolated with a human naive T-cell isolation kit. The receptors derive from a man in his late teens or twenties in good health.

In this sample, this clonotype turned up a few times. The chain recombines TRBV19 with TRBJ2-1; a possible D gene is TRBD2 (5 bases). Germline CDR1 LNHDA, CDR2 SQIVND (reference sequence). Trimming stripped 7 bases from V and 6 bases from J, with 13 bases between. There are 13 residues in the CDR3. The CDR3 loop is CASTVASGNEQFF. For the CDR3, the DNA is TGTGCCAGTACTGTAGCCAGCGGCAATGAGCAGTTCTTC.

This chain joins TRBV10-3 and TRBJ2-5; 14 nucleotides agree with TRBD2. Germline V gene lookup returns CDR1 ENHRY and CDR2 SYGVKD. This CDR3 contains 15 residues. The V and J ends lost 7 bases and 5 bases, in that order; junction bases with no gene match: 6. The CDR3 nucleotides read TGTGCCATCAAGACTAGCGGGAGGGTCCATGAGACCCAGTACTTC. This translates into CAIKTSGRVHETQYF.

The chain couples TRBV15 to TRBJ1-5; 8 nucleotides match TRBD1. The CDR3 sequence is 15 residues long. Germline V gene data show CDR1 as LNHNV and CDR2 as YYDKDF (reference sequence). V lost 2 bases and J lost 5; bases outside the gene matches: 5. CDR3 residues: CATSRKDRADQPQHF. Here the CDR3 DNA reads TGTGCCACCAGCAGAAAGGACAGGGCTGATCAGCCCCAGCATTTT.

The chain recombines TRBV7-7 with TRBJ2-5; D possibly corresponds to TRBD2 (5 bases). Per the germline V gene, CDR1 is SSHAT and CDR2 is FNYEAQ (reference sequence). V was trimmed by 5 bases and J by 3 bases, leaving 13 bases between them. CDR3 length: 14 residues. The CDR3 sequence: CASSNRGDKETQYF. For the CDR3, the DNA is TGTGCCAGCAGCAACCGGGGTGACAAAGAGACCCAGTACTTC.

V usage is TRBV11-2 and J usage is TRBJ1-1, with D possibly matching TRBD1 (5 bases). CDR1 and CDR2 from the germline V gene are SGHAT and FQNNGV. CDR3 length: 15 amino acids. Trimming left V 5 bases short and J 1 base short, with 14 bases between. CDR3 nucleotide sequence: TGTGCCAGCAGCCGAGCAGGGATTGGGAACACTGAAGCTTTCTTT. Amino acid sequence: CASSRAGIGNTEAFF.

V and J are TRBV27 and TRBJ2-7, with 9 nucleotides matching TRBD1. The CDR3 is 14 amino acids. Trimming at V came to 5 bases and at J to 5 bases, leaving 7 bases not matched to a gene. Germline V CDR1 and CDR2: MNHEY, SMNVEV (reference sequence). The CDR3 sequence: CASSRRDRVDEQYV. DNA for the CDR3: TGTGCCAGCAGTCGCCGGGACAGGGTCGACGAGCAGTACGTC.

This clonotype was counted ten times or more. The J gene is TRBJ2-5, the V gene TRBV5-6, with a tentative D call TRBD1 (6 bases). V dropped 1 base and J dropped 0 bases, with 13 bases sitting between them. Germline values: CDR1 SGHDT, CDR2 YYEEEE. This CDR3 is 16 amino acids long. This CDR3 reads CASSLPQGTYQETQYF. CDR3 nucleotides: TGTGCCAGCAGCTTGCCGCAGGGGACATACCAAGAGACCCAGTACTTC.